This is a list of T cell receptor beta chains from one sample in a study of blood T cell repertoires in COVID-19. Clones were read by immunoSEQ multiplex PCR, and TCRdb kept only the in-frame ones, dropping some. In the table there are some 82,000 clones, 81% of which are singletons. The material sequenced was peripheral blood. Source of these receptors: a man older than 75 with acute or convalescent COVID-19. The CDR3 runs from the conserved cysteine through the conserved F or W. The D gene is left open where the match is weak. Clone size is given for some rows only: seen once, a few or many times, or a class if the clone is expanded.

V gene: TRBV24-1; clone size: -; D gene: TRBD1; J gene: TRBJ2-2; CDR3 DNA: TGTGCCACCAGTGACCCTACAGGGGTCACCGGGGAGCTGTTTTTT; CDR3 protein: CATSDPTGVTGELFF
V gene: TRBV7-9; clone size: -; D gene: -; J gene: TRBJ1-1; CDR3 DNA: TGTGCCAGCAGCTCTCAGGGGTTTTTTACCGTGTTGCGACGAACTGAAGCTTTCTTT; CDR3 protein: CASSSQGFFTVLRRTEAFF
V gene: TRBV6-2/TRBV6-3; clone size: -; D gene: TRBD1; J gene: TRBJ1-5; CDR3 DNA: TGTGCCAGCAGTTACGGGGACAGAGTCAATCAGCCCCAGCATTTT; CDR3 protein: CASSYGDRVNQPQHF
V gene: TRBV18; clone size: -; D gene: -; J gene: TRBJ2-7; CDR3 DNA: TGTGCCAGCTCACCACCGAGTAGCAGGGGCTACGAGCAGTACTTC; CDR3 protein: CASSPPSSRGYEQYF
V gene: TRBV19; clone size: -; D gene: -; J gene: TRBJ2-7; CDR3 DNA: TGTGCCAGTTCGGGAGGGGGCGCTAACTCCTACGAGCAGTACTTC; CDR3 protein: CASSGGGANSYEQYF
V gene: TRBV28; clone size: -; D gene: -; J gene: TRBJ2-1; CDR3 DNA: TGTGCCAGCAGTTCGTATAGCGGAAGCTCCTACAATGAGCAGTTCTTC; CDR3 protein: CASSSYSGSSYNEQFF
V gene: TRBV7-9; clone size: -; D gene: TRBD2; J gene: TRBJ2-7; CDR3 DNA: TGTGCGCTGGGGGGTGGGATTAGCGGGAAAGACTACGAGCAGTACTTC; CDR3 protein: CALGGGISGKDYEQYF
V gene: TRBV7-9; clone size: -; D gene: -; J gene: TRBJ2-3; CDR3 DNA: TGTGCCAGCAGCTTAGCGAGGGGGGGCGCGCTGGTAGATACGCAGTATTTT; CDR3 protein: CASSLARGGALVDTQYF
V gene: TRBV11-1; clone size: -; D gene: TRBD1; J gene: TRBJ2-5; CDR3 DNA: TGTGCCAGCAGCAAGGGACAGCAAGAGACCCAGTACTTC; CDR3 protein: CASSKGQQETQYF
V gene: TRBV25-1; clone size: few; D gene: -; J gene: TRBJ2-1; CDR3 DNA: TGTGCCAGCCGCGGAGACGGAAGCTCCTACAATGAGCAGTTCTTC; CDR3 protein: CASRGDGSSYNEQFF
V gene: TRBV7-6; clone size: few; D gene: TRBD1; J gene: TRBJ2-7; CDR3 DNA: TGTGCCAGCAGCTCAATGGGGACAGGGTCGTACGAGCAGTACTTC; CDR3 protein: CASSSMGTGSYEQYF
V gene: TRBV24-1; clone size: -; D gene: TRBD1; J gene: TRBJ2-2; CDR3 DNA: TGTGCCACCGGACCGGGACAGGGTGGCCTGTTTTTT; CDR3 protein: CATGPGQGGLFF
V gene: TRBV5-1; clone size: few; D gene: TRBD2; J gene: TRBJ2-5; CDR3 DNA: TGCGCCAGCAGCTTGGAGCTAGCGGCAGGGAAGGGAGAGACCCAGTACTTC; CDR3 protein: CASSLELAAGKGETQYF
V gene: TRBV7-2; clone size: -; D gene: TRBD1; J gene: TRBJ1-3; CDR3 DNA: TGTGCCAGCAGCTTCCCCACAGGGGGAGGAAACACCATATATTTT; CDR3 protein: CASSFPTGGGNTIYF
V gene: TRBV19; clone size: medium-sized; D gene: TRBD1; J gene: TRBJ1-5; CDR3 DNA: TGTGCCAGTAGTTTCACGACAGGGGGTCAGCCCCAGCATTTT; CDR3 protein: CASSFTTGGQPQHF
V gene: TRBV9; clone size: -; D gene: -; J gene: TRBJ1-3; CDR3 DNA: TGTGCCAGCAGCGGAGTGAGCTCTGGAAACACCATATATTTT; CDR3 protein: CASSGVSSGNTIYF
V gene: TRBV25-1; clone size: -; D gene: TRBD2; J gene: TRBJ2-3; CDR3 DNA: TGTGCCAGCAGTGATCTAACTAGCGGGATAAGCGCAGATACGCAGTATTTT; CDR3 protein: CASSDLTSGISADTQYF
V gene: TRBV9; clone size: -; D gene: -; J gene: TRBJ2-3; CDR3 DNA: TGTGCCAGCAGCTCCCGGACTACTGATACGCAGTATTTT; CDR3 protein: CASSSRTTDTQYF
V gene: TRBV2; clone size: -; D gene: -; J gene: TRBJ1-2; CDR3 DNA: TGTGCCAGCAGTGAAGCAGGGGGGGCTAACTATGGCTACACCTTC; CDR3 protein: CASSEAGGANYGYTF
V gene: TRBV5-1; clone size: -; D gene: TRBD1; J gene: TRBJ2-3; CDR3 DNA: TGCGCCAGCAGCACAGGACAGGTGGGGGGCACAGATACGCAGTATTTT; CDR3 protein: CASSTGQVGGTDTQYF
V gene: TRBV27; clone size: -; D gene: TRBD1; J gene: TRBJ2-7; CDR3 DNA: TGTGCCAGCAGTTTATCATGGGACAGGGGTTCCGAGCAGTACTTC; CDR3 protein: CASSLSWDRGSEQYF
V gene: TRBV11-2; clone size: few; D gene: -; J gene: TRBJ1-1; CDR3 DNA: TGTGCCAGCAGCTTAGCAGGGACTACTGAAGCTTTCTTT; CDR3 protein: CASSLAGTTEAFF
V gene: TRBV29-1; clone size: -; D gene: -; J gene: TRBJ2-3; CDR3 DNA: TGCAGCGTTGAGGGTGAACCGGGGACAGATACGCAGTATTTT; CDR3 protein: CSVEGEPGTDTQYF
V gene: TRBV28; clone size: -; D gene: -; J gene: TRBJ2-1; CDR3 DNA: TGTGCCAGCAGTTCCCAGACTAGGGAGCAGTTCTTC; CDR3 protein: CASSSQTREQFF
V gene: TRBV3-1/TRBV3-2; clone size: -; D gene: -; J gene: TRBJ2-5; CDR3 DNA: TGTGCCAGCAGCCAAGGCCTACAAGAGACCCAGTACTTC; CDR3 protein: CASSQGLQETQYF
V gene: TRBV6-1; clone size: -; D gene: -; J gene: TRBJ1-3; CDR3 DNA: TGTGCCAGCAGTGAAAGGTTTCGGATGGAGGGAAACACCATATATTTT; CDR3 protein: CASSERFRMEGNTIYF
V gene: TRBV5-1; clone size: -; D gene: -; J gene: TRBJ1-3; CDR3 DNA: TGCGCCAGCAGCTTGGCGGGGGAGAGGGGAAACACCATATATTTT; CDR3 protein: CASSLAGERGNTIYF
V gene: TRBV27; clone size: -; D gene: TRBD1; J gene: TRBJ2-7; CDR3 DNA: TGTGCCAGCAGTGGACAGGGGGTAGGGATCTACGAGCAGTACTTC; CDR3 protein: CASSGQGVGIYEQYF
V gene: TRBV12-3/TRBV12-4; clone size: -; D gene: -; J gene: TRBJ2-7; CDR3 DNA: TGTGCCAGCAGTGTGACAGTCTACGAGCAGTACTTC; CDR3 protein: CASSVTVYEQYF
V gene: TRBV18; clone size: once; D gene: -; J gene: TRBJ2-7; CDR3 DNA: TGTGCCAGCTCACCAGGACAGACGAAGCGAGCCGAGCAGTACTTC; CDR3 protein: CASSPGQTKRAEQYF
V gene: TRBV28; clone size: -; D gene: -; J gene: TRBJ2-6; CDR3 DNA: TGTGCCAGCAGCCTCCTCCCGACAGCCTCTGGGGCCAACGTCCTGACTTTC; CDR3 protein: CASSLLPTASGANVLTF
V gene: TRBV28; clone size: -; D gene: -; J gene: TRBJ1-2; CDR3 DNA: TGTGCCAGCTGGGGCAACTATGGCTACACCTTC; CDR3 protein: CASWGNYGYTF
V gene: TRBV28; clone size: -; D gene: -; J gene: TRBJ1-1; CDR3 DNA: TGTGCCAGCAGTCCTACCAGGGCGGTGAACACTGAAGCTTTCTTT; CDR3 protein: CASSPTRAVNTEAFF
V gene: TRBV5-6; clone size: -; D gene: TRBD2; J gene: TRBJ2-1; CDR3 DNA: TGTGCCAGCAGCTTGGCAGGACTAGCGGGAGTACATGAGCAGTTCTTC; CDR3 protein: CASSLAGLAGVHEQFF
V gene: TRBV28; clone size: -; D gene: TRBD1; J gene: TRBJ1-1; CDR3 DNA: TGTGCCAGCAGCACCGCCCCAGGGGGGAGAGGAGCTTTCTTT; CDR3 protein: CASSTAPGGRGAFF
V gene: TRBV27; clone size: -; D gene: -; J gene: TRBJ2-2; CDR3 DNA: TGTGCCAGCAGTCCTCGACTAGAGAGGGCCGGGGAGCTGTTTTTT; CDR3 protein: CASSPRLERAGELFF
V gene: TRBV28; clone size: once; D gene: TRBD1; J gene: TRBJ2-1; CDR3 DNA: TGTGCCAGCAGTGATGGACAGGGAGTCTACAATGAGCAGTTCTTC; CDR3 protein: CASSDGQGVYNEQFF
V gene: TRBV18; clone size: -; D gene: -; J gene: TRBJ2-2; CDR3 DNA: TGTGCCAGCTCACCAAACTCGAACACCGGGGAGCTGTTTTTT; CDR3 protein: CASSPNSNTGELFF
V gene: TRBV18; clone size: -; D gene: TRBD2; J gene: TRBJ2-1; CDR3 DNA: TGTGCCAGCTCACCTCGCGGGACTAGCGGGGTAAGGAGCTCCTACAATGAGCAGTTCTTC; CDR3 protein: CASSPRGTSGVRSSYNEQFF
V gene: TRBV5-4; clone size: few; D gene: TRBD1; J gene: TRBJ2-7; CDR3 DNA: TGTGCCAGCAGCCCGGGACAGAAATACGAGCAGTACTTC; CDR3 protein: CASSPGQKYEQYF
V gene: TRBV11-1; clone size: -; D gene: TRBD2; J gene: TRBJ2-5; CDR3 DNA: TGTGCCAGCAGCTTATCCGGGGGGGAGGAGACCCAGTACTTC; CDR3 protein: CASSLSGGEETQYF
V gene: TRBV11-3; clone size: -; D gene: -; J gene: TRBJ2-1; CDR3 DNA: TGTGCCAGCAGCTCGATGGGGGCCCGGACCTACAATGAGCAGTTCTTC; CDR3 protein: CASSSMGARTYNEQFF
V gene: TRBV3-1/TRBV3-2; clone size: few; D gene: -; J gene: TRBJ1-3; CDR3 DNA: TGTGCCAGCAGCCAAGGGACTAGATCCGGAAACACCATATATTTT; CDR3 protein: CASSQGTRSGNTIYF
V gene: TRBV2; clone size: -; D gene: -; J gene: TRBJ2-2; CDR3 DNA: TGTGCCAGCAGTGACCAGGGGCTCCCCACCGGGGAGCTGTTTTTT; CDR3 protein: CASSDQGLPTGELFF
V gene: TRBV29-1; clone size: -; D gene: TRBD1; J gene: TRBJ2-5; CDR3 DNA: TGCAGCGTCCGGACAGGGGAGGAGACCCAGTACTTC; CDR3 protein: CSVRTGEETQYF
V gene: TRBV10-3; clone size: few; D gene: TRBD2; J gene: TRBJ2-5; CDR3 DNA: TGTGCCATCAGTGAATATGGACTAGCGGGAGAGACCCAGTACTTC; CDR3 protein: CAISEYGLAGETQYF
V gene: TRBV19; clone size: -; D gene: -; J gene: TRBJ1-3; CDR3 DNA: TGTGCCAGTAGTATGGACAGCCCCGCCGTCTCTGGAAACACCATATATTTT; CDR3 protein: CASSMDSPAVSGNTIYF
V gene: TRBV27; clone size: once; D gene: TRBD1; J gene: TRBJ2-1; CDR3 DNA: TGTGCCAGCAGATCCGCCGGGACAGGGGCTAGTGAGCAGTTCTTC; CDR3 protein: CASRSAGTGASEQFF
V gene: TRBV15; clone size: -; D gene: TRBD1; J gene: TRBJ2-7; CDR3 DNA: TGTGCCACCAGCCAGGGGGCAGTTTCCGAGCAGTACTTC; CDR3 protein: CATSQGAVSEQYF
V gene: TRBV3-1/TRBV3-2; clone size: -; D gene: -; J gene: TRBJ1-4; CDR3 DNA: TGTGCCAGCAGCGGCAGGTCTAATGAAAAACTGTTTTTT; CDR3 protein: CASSGRSNEKLFF
V gene: TRBV18; clone size: -; D gene: -; J gene: TRBJ1-2; CDR3 DNA: TGTGCCAGCTCACCAACAGGGCAGGACTATGGCTACACCTTC; CDR3 protein: CASSPTGQDYGYTF
V gene: TRBV6-5; clone size: -; D gene: TRBD1; J gene: TRBJ1-2; CDR3 DNA: TGTGCCAGCAGACCTAGGACAGGGAATGGCTACACCTTC; CDR3 protein: CASRPRTGNGYTF
V gene: TRBV28; clone size: -; D gene: TRBD1; J gene: TRBJ1-1; CDR3 DNA: TGTGCCAGCAGTTCTCCCCACAGGGGCGGGGCTTTCTTT; CDR3 protein: CASSSPHRGGAFF
V gene: TRBV2; clone size: -; D gene: -; J gene: TRBJ1-2; CDR3 DNA: TGTGCCAGCAGTGTACAGGAATATGGCTACACCTTC; CDR3 protein: CASSVQEYGYTF